This is a list of T cell receptor beta chains from one sample in a study of blood T cell repertoires in COVID-19. The method was immunoSEQ multiplex PCR; TCRdb's version includes in-frame clones alone and lacks a portion of them. The repertoire consists of almost 300,000 clones, with around 84% occurring once and the leading ten covering 1% to 1.5%. Sequencing used peripheral blood. These receptors were collected from a man aged 65 to 85 with acute or convalescent COVID-19. The CDR3 runs from the conserved cysteine through the conserved F or W. A D gene is named only where the DNA matches it firmly.

>TRBV7-2|NA|TRBJ2-1
CASSLFVRGEQFF
>TRBV27|NA|TRBJ1-3
CASKGLSGNTIYF
>TRBV5-5|TRBD1|TRBJ1-5
CASSLDWDRGQPQHF
>TRBV11-2|NA|TRBJ2-5
CASSASVQETQYF
>TRBV29-1|NA|TRBJ2-7
CSVTEVASYEQYF
>TRBV11-2|NA|TRBJ2-1
CASTSLRQSYNEQFF
>TRBV28|NA|TRBJ1-2
CASSAVGGYTF
>TRBV7-2|TRBD2|TRBJ2-7
CASSPSGGFTYEQYF
>TRBV25-1|NA|TRBJ1-1
CASSEHARSRNTEAFF
>TRBV12-5|NA|TRBJ1-5
CAGLRVCQPQHF
>TRBV9|NA|TRBJ1-6
CASSVQGLNSPLHF
>TRBV28|NA|TRBJ2-3
CASRYPADTQYF
>TRBV4-2|NA|TRBJ1-3
CASSPLGSGNTIYF
>TRBV3-1/TRBV3-2|TRBD1|TRBJ1-1
CASSLDRGTEAFF
>TRBV28|TRBD1|TRBJ2-1
CASSLRQGAAIEQFF
>TRBV4-3|NA|TRBJ2-2
CASSQDTGGTGELFF
>TRBV24-1|TRBD2|TRBJ2-1
CATSDSALAGGHNEQFF
>TRBV5-4|TRBD2|TRBJ2-2
CASRLWGGTGELFF
>TRBV7-2|TRBD2|TRBJ2-3
CASSSSGKGDTQYF
>TRBV18|NA|TRBJ2-7
CASSPPGAPFYEQYF
>TRBV6-2/TRBV6-3|TRBD1|TRBJ2-1
CASSKMDRGLDEQFF
>TRBV5-1|TRBD1|TRBJ1-4
CASSLAGGTGNEKLFF
>TRBV9|TRBD2|TRBJ2-2
CASSTRTSGGTTNTGELFF
>TRBV27|TRBD2|TRBJ2-7
CASSLTSGGPYEQYF
>TRBV28|NA|TRBJ1-4
CASSLEAGKNEKLFF
>TRBV10-1|TRBD2|TRBJ2-1
CASSPGGLVNEQFF
>TRBV9|NA|TRBJ1-3
CASSVALDRKGNTIYF
>TRBV28|TRBD1|TRBJ2-5
CASSIPLDRAAPQETQYF
>TRBV5-1|TRBD1|TRBJ1-4
CASSLVGQPTNEKLFF
>TRBV3-1/TRBV3-2|NA|TRBJ2-5
CASSQDPGREFCETQYF
>TRBV28|NA|TRBJ1-5
CASNGRDYSNQPQHF
>TRBV5-6|NA|TRBJ1-2
CASSRGTFPNYGYTF
>TRBV9|NA|TRBJ2-4
CASSVGEGVAKNIQYF
>TRBV25-1|NA|TRBJ1-2
CASSKGGNYGYTF
>TRBV9|NA|TRBJ2-1
CASSPVGAAPQFF
>TRBV5-1|TRBD2|TRBJ2-3
CASSFGTSGRAEDTQYF
>TRBV7-9|TRBD1|TRBJ1-3
CASSPTPGQGLGNTIYF
>TRBV7-2|NA|TRBJ1-1
CASSLAAPNTEAFF
>TRBV12-3/TRBV12-4|TRBD1|TRBJ2-5
CASSHRGEETQYF
>TRBV6-1|NA|TRBJ2-3
CASSERGTLRTTDTQYF
>TRBV6-5|NA|TRBJ1-2
CASSYSIISGINGYTF
>TRBV5-1|TRBD2|TRBJ2-4
CASSLAPSGRAVGNIQYF
>TRBV19|NA|TRBJ2-7
CASSPSGWGRSYEQYF
>TRBV5-4|TRBD2|TRBJ2-7
CASSLGGTSGGKYEQYF